This T cell receptor beta chain appears in the sequencing data of a study of memory CD4+ T cells and cytomegalovirus serostatus. Overall study: Donors were healthy Belgian adults, 8 to 10 CMV seropositive and 20 to 30 seronegative. The study's findings and limits: Of around 160 reported CMV TCRbeta sequences, roughly 67 were found in memory CD4+ repertoires.

Note on this clone: Its specificity is not known.

In the study's own analysis: Out-of-frame sequences were removed, leaving a few million distinct TCRbeta sequences. Measured with immunoSEQ multiplex PCR; TCRdb has only the in-frame clones, and not every one. For V, J and clone size, that table is used; D and trimming come from the DNA. The sample lists 55,000 to 65,000 clones, roughly 80% seen once, with roughly 0.4% in the top ten. Single viable CD3+CD4+CD8-CD45RO+ cells were sorted as the memory CD4+ T cells. CD4+ T cells were isolated by positive magnetic selection. The receptor's source is an adult in good health and CMV-seronegative. The sequencing sample was made of memory CD4+ T cells from blood.

The CDR3 DNA follows: TGTGCCAGCAGTTCCCTTTACAGGGGGCGATCAGATACGCAGTATTTT. This gives the protein CASSSLYRGRSDTQYF. This sequence joins TRBV28 and TRBJ2-3; 9 nucleotides align to TRBD1. Looked up from germline, CDR1 is MDHEN and CDR2 is SYDVKM. This CDR3 comprises 16 residues. J was trimmed by 4 bases and V by 4 bases; bases with no gene match: 9.